This section outlines one T cell receptor (beta chain) sequence together with its context. Its antigen is currently unknown. The data were taken from a study of T cells after yellow fever vaccination. Study-level information: SMART-Seq v4 Ultra Low Input served to prepare low-cell-number fractions. Regarding the study as a whole: After the booster, over 95% of CD4 and about 90% of CD8 primary-response clones were re-detected.

Making TCR cDNA involved 5'RACE template switching, which added UMIs and a universal primer site. Each CDR3 protein is one row after TCRdb ran MiXCR on the 5' RACE reads. The data contain hundreds of thousands of distinct CDR3 sequences, about 8.3% of them singletons. The TCR comes from a man aged 18-30 years who received the YFV17D yellow fever vaccine. Sample: PBMCs, taken around 45 days after the first yellow fever vaccination.

The CDR3 region is CSGGDVYEQYF. The CDR3 DNA reads as TGCAGCGGGGGAGACGTCTACGAGCAGTACTTC. The rearrangement uses TRBV29-1 and TRBJ2-7; D is perhaps TRBD2 (5 bases). Trimming stripped 7 bases from V and 3 bases from J, with 10 bases between. Germline CDR1 is SQVTM and CDR2 is ANQGSEA. The CDR3 consists of 11 residues.